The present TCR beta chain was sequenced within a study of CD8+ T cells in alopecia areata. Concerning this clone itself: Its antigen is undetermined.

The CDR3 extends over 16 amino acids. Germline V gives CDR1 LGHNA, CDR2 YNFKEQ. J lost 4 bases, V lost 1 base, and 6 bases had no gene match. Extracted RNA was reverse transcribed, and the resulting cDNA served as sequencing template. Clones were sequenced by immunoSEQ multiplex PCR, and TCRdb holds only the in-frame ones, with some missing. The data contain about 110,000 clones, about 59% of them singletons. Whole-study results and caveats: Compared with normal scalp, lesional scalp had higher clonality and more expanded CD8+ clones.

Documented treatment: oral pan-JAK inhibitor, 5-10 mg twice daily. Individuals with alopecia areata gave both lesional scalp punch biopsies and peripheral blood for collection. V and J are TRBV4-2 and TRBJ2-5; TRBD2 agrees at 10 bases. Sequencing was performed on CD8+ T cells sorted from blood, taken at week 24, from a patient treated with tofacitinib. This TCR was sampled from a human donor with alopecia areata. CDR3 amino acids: CASSQGTTSGVETQYF. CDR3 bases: TGTGCCAGCAGCCAAGGAACCACTAGCGGGGTAGAGACCCAGTACTTC.